The T cell receptor beta chain under discussion was sequenced for a study of patients and donors after allogeneic stem cell transplantation. The CDR3 extends over 15 amino acids. Trimming at V came to 3 bases and at J to 0 bases, leaving 1 base not matched to a gene. TCRdb recomputed calls from the RT-PCR reads with MiXCR, one row per CDR3 protein. The top ten clones hold approximately 30% of a sample with roughly 180,000 distinct CDR3 sequences, roughly two fifths of them seen once. The chain employs TRBV12-3 or TRBV12-4 and TRBJ2-3; 9 nucleotides align to TRBD2. The clonotype comes from a human donor who was either an allogeneic HSCT recipient or a stem cell or donor lymphocyte infusion donor (not recorded which). It is not recorded whose cells these are; they may come from a transplant donor. What was sequenced was blood, either unsorted or a sorted T cell fraction (not recorded which). CDR3 region: CASSFLAGSTDTQYF. CDR3 nucleotides: TGTGCCAGCAGTTTCCTAGCGGGAAGCACAGATACGCAGTATTTT.